These 28 T cell receptor beta chains were all obtained from the same sample, sequenced in a study of vaccination effects on CD4 cells after COVID-19. CD4+ T cells specific for antigen were expanded with viral peptide pools by the ViraFEST assay before sequencing. When around 10 days of culture had elapsed, CD4+ T cells were isolated. Profiling relied on immunoSEQ multiplex PCR, and the TCRdb table lists in-frame clones only, not all of them. The data hold about 54,000 clones, with around 75% observed a single time. Their specific antigens are unknown. This sample comprised CD4+ T cells from PBMCs cultured with HCoV-229E spike peptides, obtained before COVID-19 vaccination. These receptors all come from a human donor who received a COVID-19 vaccine.

This clone was counted a few times. The chain has TRBV12-5 and TRBJ1-5; D ambiguous. Germline lookup yields CDR1 LGHNT and CDR2 FRNRAP. V lost 0 bases, J lost 4 bases, and 13 bases lay in between. The CDR3 is made up of 16 amino acids. CDR3 nucleotide sequence: TGTGCTAGTGGTTTGGTTGTCGGGCCAGGTAATCAGCCCCAGCATTTT. It yields the protein CASGLVVGPGNQPQHF.

This clone was counted a single time. The chain carries TRBV5-1 and TRBJ1-1; maybe TRBD1 (5 bases). V gave up 4 bases and J gave up 4 bases, with 11 bases separating them. The CDR3 totals 13 residues. Germline V CDR1 and CDR2: SGHRS, YFSETQ. In DNA, the CDR3 is TGCGCCAGCAGCGAGGGACCTATCACTGAAGCTTTCTTT. Translating it yields CASSEGPITEAFF.

This clone appeared once. The chain recombines TRBV6-5 with TRBJ1-4, with D possibly matching TRBD1 (5 bases). There are 13 residues in the CDR3. V lost 2 bases to trimming and J lost 4 bases, with 5 bases between them. CDR1 and CDR2 (germline): MNHEY, SVGAGI. The CDR3 protein is CASSYDSNEKLFF. CDR3 DNA sequence: TGTGCCAGCAGTTACGACAGTAATGAAAAACTGTTTTTT.

The rearrangement links TRBV2 to TRBJ2-7; 9 nucleotides line up with TRBD2. The trim removed 6 bases at V and 0 bases at J, leaving 6 bases unmatched. CDR1 and CDR2 from the germline V gene are SNHLY and FYNNEI. The CDR3 contains 15 residues. CDR3 coding DNA: TGTGCCAGCAGAAGAGCGGGGGGAAACTCCTACGAGCAGTACGTC. It encodes CASRRAGGNSYEQYV.

J is TRBJ1-1 and V is TRBV29-1, with 8 bases aligning to TRBD1. The ends lost 7 bases at V and 6 bases at J; junction bases unmatched: 10. The CDR3 totals 13 residues. Germline V lookup: CDR1 SQVTM, CDR2 ANQGSEA. The CDR3 DNA follows: TGCAGCGGCCGGACAGGGTCGCGCGCTGAAGCTTTCTTT. This encodes CSGRTGSRAEAFF.

This sequence joins TRBV5-6 and TRBJ1-2; 10 bases map to TRBD1. Germline V gives CDR1 SGHDT, CDR2 YYEEEE. The CDR3 loop spans 17 amino acids. V dropped 4 bases and J dropped 4; count of bases not matched to a gene: 13. The CDR3 nucleotides are TGTGCCAGCAGCCCCTCAGATACGACAGGGGGCGCCTATGGCTACACCTTC. Translating it yields CASSPSDTTGGAYGYTF.

The V call is TRBV3-1 (or the pseudogene TRBV3-2), the J call TRBJ2-7; 7 positions agree with TRBD2. With V trimmed by 4 bases and J by 5 bases, 5 bases remained unmatched. The germline V gene has CDR1 LGHDT and CDR2 YNNKEL (reference sequence). The CDR3 loop spans 13 amino acids. The CDR3 loop is CASSPGLVHEQYV. The DNA of the CDR3 is TGTGCCAGCAGCCCCGGACTAGTCCACGAGCAGTACGTC.

The V gene is TRBV5-1, the J gene TRBJ2-3, with 8 bases lining up with TRBD1. V shed 4 bases and J 3 bases; nucleotides not matched to a gene: 10. The V gene's germline CDR1 is SGHRS and CDR2 YFSETQ. CDR3 length equals 16 residues. The CDR3 reads CASSPLYGQGTDTQYF. The CDR3 region has the DNA TGCGCCAGCAGCCCTCTTTACGGACAGGGAACAGATACGCAGTATTTT. The complete variable domain, with remaining parts taken from reference TRBV5-1 and TRBJ2-3, reads KAGVTQTPRYLIKTRGQQVTLSCSPISGHRSVSWYQQTPGQGLQFLFEYFSETQRNKGNFPGRFSGRQFSNSRSEMNVSTLELGDSALYLCASSPLYGQGTDTQYFGPGTRLTVL.

The V and J genes are TRBV7-8 and TRBJ2-5; D not resolved. Between the trimmed V and J ends, which lost 1 base and 5 bases, there was a span of 11 bases. Germline V gene sequence: CDR1 SGHVS, CDR2 FQNEAQ. The CDR3 covers 14 residues. CDR3 in DNA: TGTGCCAGCAGCTTAGGAGACCCCCTGGAGACCCAGTACTTC. Encoded protein: CASSLGDPLETQYF.

J is TRBJ1-3 and V is TRBV7-8, with 11 positions matching TRBD1. The germline V gene encodes CDR1 SGHVS and CDR2 FQNEAQ. The V gene end was trimmed by 4 bases and the J gene end by 8 bases; junction bases not matched to a gene: 7. CDR3 size: 15 residues. The CDR3 here is CASSSRDRGLDTIYF. CDR3 DNA sequence: TGTGCCAGCAGCTCACGGGACAGGGGGTTGGACACCATATATTTT.

The rearrangement joins TRBV6-5 to TRBJ1-1, with 9 bases lining up with TRBD1. Trimming took 8 bases from V and 3 from J; bases not matched to a gene: 10. CDR1 and CDR2 (germline): MNHEY, SVGAGI. This CDR3 is built from 15 residues. The CDR3 nucleotides are TGTGCCAGCGGAGTGACAGGGGGGAGAGACACTGAAGCTTTCTTT. Protein: CASGVTGGRDTEAFF.

The J gene is TRBJ2-1, the V gene TRBV6-2 or TRBV6-3; tentative D call: TRBD2 (5 bases). Germline CDR1 is MNHEY and CDR2 is SVGEGT. The V end lost 4 bases, the J end lost 0 bases, and 16 bases lay between the germline ends. This CDR3 has 17 amino acids. The CDR3 loop reads CASSSDSQPSSYNEQFF. As DNA, the CDR3 is TGTGCCAGCAGTTCGGACTCCCAACCCAGCTCCTACAATGAGCAGTTCTTC.

The rearrangement joins TRBV19 to TRBJ2-2; 8 nucleotides match TRBD2. This CDR3 contains 15 residues. V shed 5 bases and J 6 bases; nucleotides not matched to a gene: 8. Germline CDR1 LNHDA, CDR2 SQIVND (reference sequence). CDR3 nucleotides: TGTGCCAGTAGTGGCAGCGGGGGAGGTCCCGGGGAGCTGTTTTTT. This codes for CASSGSGGGPGELFF.

J is TRBJ2-1 and V is TRBV3-1 (or the pseudogene TRBV3-2); perhaps TRBD2 as D (5 bases). The CDR3 loop spans 12 amino acids. Germline V gives CDR1 LGHDT, CDR2 YNNKEL (reference sequence). V was shortened by 6 bases and J by 9 bases, with 12 bases between the two germline ends. Here the CDR3 DNA reads TGTGCCAGCAGTCACCGGGATGGTGAGCAGTTCTTC. As protein: CASSHRDGEQFF.

This clone was found a few times. The chain employs TRBV14 and TRBJ1-6, with D uncertain. The germline CDR1 and CDR2 sequences are SGHDN and FVKESK. V lost 4 bases, J lost 7 bases, and 14 bases lay in between. The CDR3 runs to 15 residues. In DNA form, the CDR3 reads TGTGCCAGCAGCCGTCCCGGGTCTTTGAATTCACCCCTCCACTTT. It encodes CASSRPGSLNSPLHF. Combining the CDR3 with reference TRBV14 and TRBJ1-6 gives the whole variable domain EAGVTQFPSHSVIEKGQTVTLRCDPISGHDNLYWYRRVMGKEIKFLLHFVKESKQDESGMPNNRFLAERTGGTYSTLKVQPAELEDSGVYFCASSRPGSLNSPLHFGNGTRLTVT.

This clone was seen only a few times. The V gene is TRBV7-3, the J gene TRBJ1-6, with 10 bases fitting TRBD1. Germline assignment: CDR1 SGHTA and CDR2 FQGTGA. V was pared by 1 base and J by 9 bases, with 3 bases of the junction left unmatched. The CDR3 loop spans 15 amino acids. Here the CDR3 reads CASSLRGTGVSPLHF. CDR3 bases: TGTGCCAGCAGCTTAAGGGGGACAGGGGTTTCACCCCTCCACTTT.

The chain combines TRBV24-1 with TRBJ2-1, with 9 nucleotides matching TRBD2. Looked up from germline, CDR1 is KGHDR and CDR2 is SFDVKD. The CDR3 has 16 residues. V was pared by 7 bases and J by 4 bases, with 10 bases of the junction left unmatched. CDR3 sequence reads: CATSDMRLAAYNEQFF. CDR3 bases: TGTGCCACCAGCGACATGCGACTAGCGGCGTACAATGAGCAGTTCTTC.

This chain joins TRBV24-1 and TRBJ2-3; TRBD1 is a possible D gene (5 bases). Trimming took 4 bases from V and 1 from J, leaving 14 bases between them. This CDR3 region has 16 residues. The germline gives CDR1 KGHDR, CDR2 SFDVKD. CDR3 protein: CATSERGRAGTDTQYF. CDR3 DNA sequence: TGTGCCACCAGTGAAAGGGGCAGGGCCGGCACAGATACGCAGTATTTT.

V and J are TRBV7-9 and TRBJ1-4; D gene unclear. The V end lost 8 bases, the J end lost 8 bases, and 18 bases lay between the germline ends. The CDR3 totals 14 residues. Germline V gene lookup returns CDR1 SEHNR and CDR2 FQNEAQ (reference sequence). The CDR3 region is CASSEGGVGEKLFF. In DNA, the CDR3 is TGTGCCAGCTCGGAGGGAGGAGTTGGCGAAAAACTGTTTTTT.

V and J are TRBV9 and TRBJ1-6; no definite D call. The CDR3 is made up of 12 amino acids. V lost 5 bases and J lost 6, with 6 bases in between. Germline V gene lookup returns CDR1 SGDLS and CDR2 YYNGEE. The CDR3 region has the DNA TGTGCCAGCAGTGGGGTTAATTCACCCCTCCACTTT. Amino acids: CASSGVNSPLHF.

V and J are TRBV2 and TRBJ1-2; D may be TRBD1 (5 bases). CDR1 and CDR2 (germline): SNHLY, FYNNEI. V gave up 7 bases and J gave up 8 bases, with 20 bases separating them. This CDR3 is 14 amino acids long. Here the CDR3 reads CASTRDGPSVGYTF. CDR3 bases: TGTGCCAGCACTAGGGACGGGCCTTCCGTGGGCTACACCTTC. Together with reference TRBV2 and TRBJ1-2, the CDR3 gives the full variable domain: EPEVTQTPSHQVTQMGQEVILRCVPISNHLYFYWYRQILGQKVEFLVSFYNNEISEKSEIFDDQFSVERPDGSNFTLKIRSTKLEDSAMYFCASTRDGPSVGYTFGSGTRLTVV.

This clone was counted a single time. The chain recombines TRBV5-6 with TRBJ2-7; D is tentatively TRBD1 or TRBD2 (6 bases each). CDR3 length equals 14 residues. From germline, CDR1 is SGHDT and CDR2 YYEEEE. Trimming shortened V by 0 bases and J by 3 bases, and 10 bases separated the two germline ends. The CDR3 nucleotides read TGTGCCAGCAGCTTGGTAGGGGGGCTCTACGAGCAGTACGTC. This gives the protein CASSLVGGLYEQYV.

This clone was counted once. The chain joins TRBV27 to TRBJ2-2, with no clear D. The CDR3 has 18 residues. Looked up from germline, CDR1 is MNHEY and CDR2 is SMNVEV (reference sequence). Trimming removed 1 base at V and 0 bases at J, with 15 bases between. CDR3 sequence: CASSLFGIGQSNTGELFF. As DNA, the CDR3 is TGTGCCAGCAGTTTATTTGGTATCGGGCAGTCGAACACCGGGGAGCTGTTTTTT.

The chain joins TRBV5-1 to TRBJ1-1; 7 bases match TRBD1. The CDR3 is 16 residues long. With 1 base clipped from V and 1 base from J, the junction kept 7 bases outside the gene matches. Looked up from germline, CDR1 is SGHRS and CDR2 is YFSETQ. Here the CDR3 reads CASSLTGARENTEAFF. DNA for the CDR3: TGCGCCAGCAGCTTGACAGGGGCCAGAGAGAACACTGAAGCTTTCTTT.

This clone has just one count. V and J are TRBV19 and TRBJ1-5; the D gene is possibly TRBD1 (5 bases). Looked up from germline, CDR1 is LNHDA and CDR2 is SQIVND (reference sequence). Trimming took off 4 bases at V and 5 bases at J, with 15 bases between the two ends. The CDR3 loop spans 15 amino acids. CDR3 coding DNA: TGTGCCAGTAGTAAGCCGGGACGGGGTTATCAGCCCCAGCATTTT. Its translation is CASSKPGRGYQPQHF.

The chain couples TRBV7-2 to TRBJ2-2; D ambiguous. Trimming left V 1 base short and J 5 bases short, with 2 bases between. Germline CDR1 is SGHTA and CDR2 is FQGNSA. CDR3 length: 12 residues. The DNA for the CDR3 is TGTGCCAGCAGCTTAGTGACCGGGGAGCTGTTTTTT. The encoded protein is CASSLVTGELFF.

This clone was detected only a few times. The chain carries TRBV4-3 and TRBJ1-5; D is perhaps TRBD1 (5 bases). V lost 3 bases and J 9 bases, leaving 24 bases between the germline ends. The CDR3 has 17 residues. Germline CDR1 and CDR2: LGHNA and YSLEER. Here the CDR3 reads CASSQGTGTREVVPQHF. The CDR3, as DNA: TGCGCCAGCAGCCAGGGGACCGGGACTCGCGAGGTAGTGCCCCAGCATTTT.

In this sample, this clone turned up once. The rearrangement uses TRBV9 and TRBJ1-4; possible D gene TRBD1, 5 bases. CDR3 length: 15 residues. The V gene's germline CDR1 is SGDLS and CDR2 YYNGEE. V was cut by 3 bases and J by 0 bases, with 9 bases left in between. This CDR3 is CASSEGPATNEKLFF. DNA of the CDR3: TGTGCCAGCAGCGAGGGGCCCGCAACTAATGAAAAACTGTTTTTT.